This T cell receptor (beta chain) was sequenced during a study of beta chain features in type 1 diabetes. Study-level findings and limits: When Type 1 diabetes patients were examined, their TCRB CDR3s proved moderately but significantly shorter in all four CD4+ subsets. A cDNA-based sequencing approach could over-represent cells with high TCR expression.

Expressed TCRB transcripts were sequenced after all isolated RNA was converted to cDNA. Regulatory, naive and central memory T cell samples averaged about 3.57 million reads. Using immunoSEQ multiplex PCR, the repertoire was profiled, and TCRdb retains in-frame clones only, with some absent. The table shows some 150,000 clones, with around 7% occurring only once. This clone was seen only a few times. Its cognate antigen is unknown. V lost 5 bases and J lost 2, with 14 bases in between. CDR1 and CDR2 (germline): SGHRS, YFSETQ. The CDR3 loop spans 14 amino acids. Purities in excess of 95% were seen in all sorted populations.

The TCR sequence derives from a woman younger than 45 in good health. Sequenced input: central memory CD4+ T cells from blood. The rearrangement uses TRBV5-1 and TRBJ2-7; no clear D. This CDR3 reads CASRPDIATYEQYF. CDR3 in DNA: TGCGCCAGCAGACCTGACATTGCCACCTACGAGCAGTACTTC.